Listed below are T cell receptor beta chains from one sample, sequenced in a study of cytomegalovirus exposure and HLA in healthy donors. Measured with immunoSEQ multiplex PCR; TCRdb has only the in-frame clones, and not every one. The sample consists of approximately 220,000 clones, approximately 79% of them appearing once. The specimen sequenced was PBMCs. Receptor source: a girl aged 2 to 9 in good health and CMV-seronegative. CDR3s include the opening cysteine and the closing phenylalanine or tryptophan. D genes are given only for firm matches. Clone size is not always given. Where it is, it says once, few, many or a class for expanded clones.

TGTGCCATCAGAGAGACCGGGACAGGGAATTCACCCCTCCACTTT,CAIRETGTGNSPLHF,.,TRBJ1-6,TRBD1,TRBV6-5
TGTGCCAGCTCACCTATTGAGAACACCATATATTTT,CASSPIENTIYF,.,TRBJ1-3,.,TRBV18
TGTGCCAGCAGCTTGGGGTTGGGTCAGGGCGCCTACGAGCAGTACTTC,CASSLGLGQGAYEQYF,.,TRBJ2-7,.,TRBV5-5
TGCAGCGTGGGGGGTGGCAGGGAGACTGAAGCTTTCTTT,CSVGGGRETEAFF,.,TRBJ1-1,.,TRBV29-1
TGTGCCAGCAGTGAATTGTATCGGTTTGGTTCCGAGCAGTACTTC,CASSELYRFGSEQYF,.,TRBJ2-7,.,TRBV2
TGTGCCAGCAGTCTTCAAGGGAGAGCCACAGATACGCAGTATTTT,CASSLQGRATDTQYF,.,TRBJ2-3,.,TRBV6-4
TGTGCCAGCAGTTATTATGTTATTAGTGGGCCCCACACAGCTTTCTTT,CASSYYVISGPHTAFF,.,TRBJ1-1,.,TRBV6-5
TGTGCCAGCAGTTACGCCGAGGACACTAATCAGCCCCAGCATTTT,CASSYAEDTNQPQHF,.,TRBJ1-5,.,TRBV6-6
TGCGCCAGCAGTGAGGGTACCGGGGTCACCTACGAGCAGTACTTC,CASSEGTGVTYEQYF,.,TRBJ2-7,.,TRBV10-1
TGTGCCAGCAGTACATTCGGGACACCATACAATGAGCAGTTCTTC,CASSTFGTPYNEQFF,.,TRBJ2-1,.,TRBV2
TGTGCCAGCAGCCTCCAGGGGGATGAGCAGTTCTTC,CASSLQGDEQFF,.,TRBJ2-1,TRBD1,TRBV7-3
TGTGCCAGCAGCTTAGACGGAGTGTGGGCTTTCTTT,CASSLDGVWAFF,few,TRBJ1-1,.,TRBV7-9
TGTGCCAGCAGCGTAGCCGGGACAGGGGCTGGAAACACCATATATTTT,CASSVAGTGAGNTIYF,few,TRBJ1-3,TRBD1,TRBV9
TGTGCCAGCAGTGGCTCGCCGGGACAGGGGGTCTACGAGCAGTACTTC,CASSGSPGQGVYEQYF,.,TRBJ2-7,TRBD1,TRBV6-1
TGTGCCAGCAGTTACTCCGGACAGGGGGTCACAGATACGCAGTATTTT,CASSYSGQGVTDTQYF,.,TRBJ2-3,TRBD1,TRBV6-6
TGTGCTAGTGGCCCGCAGGGGGCCTACGAGCAGTACTTC,CASGPQGAYEQYF,once,TRBJ2-7,TRBD1,TRBV12-5
TGCGCCAGCAGCTTAACAGGGAACACTGAAGCTTTCTTT,CASSLTGNTEAFF,.,TRBJ1-1,.,TRBV5-1
TGTGCCAGCAGCCTAAGAACAGGGAACGGGGCCAACGTCCTGACTTTC,CASSLRTGNGANVLTF,.,TRBJ2-6,.,TRBV5-6
TGTGCCAGCAGCTCGGACATTACTAACACCGGGGAGCTGTTTTTT,CASSSDITNTGELFF,.,TRBJ2-2,.,TRBV5-6
TGTGCCAGCAGTGCCAGTGAGACCCAGTACTTC,CASSASETQYF,.,TRBJ2-5,.,TRBV6-6
TGTGCCAGCAGCTCGGACAGGGTGTCTCTCTACGAGCAGTACTTC,CASSSDRVSLYEQYF,.,TRBJ2-7,TRBD1,TRBV11-1
TGTGCCAGTAGTATCAGGGGACAGCACTACGAGCAGTACTTC,CASSIRGQHYEQYF,.,TRBJ2-7,TRBD1,TRBV19
TGTGCCAGCAGTGAAATAGCGGGGGGGCACAATGAGCAGTTCTTC,CASSEIAGGHNEQFF,.,TRBJ2-1,TRBD2,TRBV2
TGTGCCAGCAGCTTCGGACAGGGACGCACTGAAGCTTTCTTT,CASSFGQGRTEAFF,.,TRBJ1-1,TRBD1,TRBV7-6
TGCGCCAGCAGTTCCGGGACTCCGATCAATGAGCAGTTCTTC,CASSSGTPINEQFF,.,TRBJ2-1,.,TRBV10-1
TGTGCCAGCAGCCTATCCGGGACAGGCTCCTACAATGAGCAGTTCTTC,CASSLSGTGSYNEQFF,.,TRBJ2-1,TRBD1,TRBV11-2
TGTGCCAGTAGCCCGCTGGGCAGAGGAACAGGGGGTATCTATGGCTACACCTTC,CASSPLGRGTGGIYGYTF,.,TRBJ1-2,TRBD1,TRBV19
TGTGCCAGCTCACCACGGGCCCCAGATACGCAGTATTTT,CASSPRAPDTQYF,.,TRBJ2-3,.,TRBV18
TGTGCCAGCCTCCCCGGGGGCACAGATACGCAGTATTTT,CASLPGGTDTQYF,.,TRBJ2-3,.,TRBV11-2
TGTGCCAGCAGCTATCTGACGCAGGCGGGGGGGGACTATGGCTACACCTTC,CASSYLTQAGGDYGYTF,.,TRBJ1-2,.,TRBV5-6
TGTGCCAGCAGTCCCGGCGGGACAGCATTCGGGACAACTAATGAAAAACTGTTTTTT,CASSPGGTAFGTTNEKLFF,.,TRBJ1-4,TRBD1,TRBV28
TGTGCCAGCAGTTTGGCAGGGGACTCCTACGAGCAGTACTTC,CASSLAGDSYEQYF,.,TRBJ2-7,.,TRBV27
TGTGCCAGCAGTACCGGAACAGGGGGCTGGAGATTCTATGGCTACACCTTC,CASSTGTGGWRFYGYTF,.,TRBJ1-2,TRBD1,TRBV5-6
TGTGCCAGTAGTCTTCTGGGCGGGGTTTCCTACAATGAGCAGTTCTTC,CASSLLGGVSYNEQFF,.,TRBJ2-1,.,TRBV19
TGTGCCAGCAGCGCGGGACAGGCAACGAACACTGAAGCTTTCTTT,CASSAGQATNTEAFF,.,TRBJ1-1,TRBD1,TRBV9
TGTGCCAGCCCTGAGGAGGGATGGGTTGACACTGAAGCTTTCTTT,CASPEEGWVDTEAFF,.,TRBJ1-1,.,TRBV6-1
TGTGCCAGTTCAAGGACAGGGGACTACGAGCAGTACTTC,CASSRTGDYEQYF,.,TRBJ2-7,TRBD1,TRBV4-2
TGCAGCGTTCCAGGGGTAGATACGCAGTATTTT,CSVPGVDTQYF,.,TRBJ2-3,.,TRBV29-1
TGTGCCAGCAGCTTGATGGGGGACTCTAACTATGGCTACACCTTC,CASSLMGDSNYGYTF,.,TRBJ1-2,.,TRBV5-5
TGTGCCTGGAGTGTATCAGGGTACACCGGGGAGCTGTTTTTT,CAWSVSGYTGELFF,.,TRBJ2-2,.,TRBV30
TGTGCCAGCAGTTTACCAGACAGGCAGCAGTTCTTC,CASSLPDRQQFF,.,TRBJ2-1,.,TRBV28
TGTGCCAGCACTTCAAACCCCGGTGTTCCCGGGGAGCTGTTTTTT,CASTSNPGVPGELFF,once,TRBJ2-2,.,TRBV6-5
TGTGCCAGCAGCCGGGGGGCTTACAATGAGCAGTTCTTC,CASSRGAYNEQFF,.,TRBJ2-1,.,TRBV7-9
TGTGCCAGCAGCCAACCGAGGTTGAAGGATGGGGGAAACACCATATATTTT,CASSQPRLKDGGNTIYF,.,TRBJ1-3,.,TRBV14
TGTGCCAGCACTCGGACAGGGGGTCATGGCTACACCTTC,CASTRTGGHGYTF,.,TRBJ1-2,TRBD1,TRBV6-1
TGTGCCAGCAGTTACCTGGGACAGATTAACACTGAAGCTTTCTTT,CASSYLGQINTEAFF,.,TRBJ1-1,TRBD1,TRBV6-5
TGTGCCAGCAGCCTCGACAGGGGAGTTTCACCCCTCCACTTT,CASSLDRGVSPLHF,.,TRBJ1-6,TRBD1,TRBV6-1
TGTGCCTGGAGTGGAGACACAGGGGGCTCCTATGGCTACACCTTC,CAWSGDTGGSYGYTF,.,TRBJ1-2,TRBD1,TRBV30
TGCGCCAGCAGTGAGTCGAGATACGCTACCGACTCTGGGGCCAACGTCCTGACTTTC,CASSESRYATDSGANVLTF,once,TRBJ2-6,.,TRBV10-2
TGTGCCAGCAGTGCTGGCTGGAACACTGAAGCTTTCTTT,CASSAGWNTEAFF,.,TRBJ1-1,.,TRBV6-1
TGCAGCGTTGAGGGCAGAATGAACACTGAAGCTTTCTTT,CSVEGRMNTEAFF,.,TRBJ1-1,.,TRBV29-1
TGTGCCAGCAGTGAAGGAAGGGGTTCTATGCAGTACTTC,CASSEGRGSMQYF,.,TRBJ2-7,.,TRBV6-1
TGTGCCAGCAGCATACTAGCTTTCTCCTACAATGAGCAGTTCTTC,CASSILAFSYNEQFF,.,TRBJ2-1,.,TRBV6-5
TGTGCCAGCAGCTTGACTAGCACTAACTATGGCTACACCTTC,CASSLTSTNYGYTF,few,TRBJ1-2,.,TRBV7-9
TGTGCCAGTAGTATCCGGACAGGGAGAATCTATTTCTTC,CASSIRTGRIYFF,.,TRBJ2-1,TRBD1,TRBV19